This T cell receptor beta chain was sequenced during a study of regulatory T cells in long-lasting Graves disease. At least ten counts were recorded for this clonotype. CDR3 length: 16 amino acids. Trimming left V 1 base short and J 4 bases short, with 15 bases between. In germline, CDR1 is LGHDT, CDR2 YNNKEL (reference sequence). Time point defined: newly diagnosed GD, antithyroid drugs for less than 3 months. Preparation of the TCR library used RNA extracted from PBMCs. Libraries of TCR beta came from iRepertoire HTBI primers plus Arm-PCR of CDR3 regions. In TCRdb, the multiplex PCR reads were re-called with MiXCR into one record per CDR3 protein. The profile shows approximately 540,000 distinct CDR3 sequences, 9.5% to 15% of them singletons. This same sample was also part of a study on T cells in Graves' hyperthyroidism and ophthalmopathy.

Sequencing used peripheral blood mononuclear cells (PBMCs), obtained at new diagnosis, from a patient treated with antithyroid drugs. The sequence was collected from a woman aged 25 to 45 with Graves disease. The rearrangement links TRBV3-1 to TRBJ2-3; D not certain. CDR3 sequence: CASSQAVGFFADTQYF. Here the CDR3 DNA reads TGTGCCAGCAGCCAAGCCGTGGGGTTTTTCGCAGATACGCAGTATTTT.